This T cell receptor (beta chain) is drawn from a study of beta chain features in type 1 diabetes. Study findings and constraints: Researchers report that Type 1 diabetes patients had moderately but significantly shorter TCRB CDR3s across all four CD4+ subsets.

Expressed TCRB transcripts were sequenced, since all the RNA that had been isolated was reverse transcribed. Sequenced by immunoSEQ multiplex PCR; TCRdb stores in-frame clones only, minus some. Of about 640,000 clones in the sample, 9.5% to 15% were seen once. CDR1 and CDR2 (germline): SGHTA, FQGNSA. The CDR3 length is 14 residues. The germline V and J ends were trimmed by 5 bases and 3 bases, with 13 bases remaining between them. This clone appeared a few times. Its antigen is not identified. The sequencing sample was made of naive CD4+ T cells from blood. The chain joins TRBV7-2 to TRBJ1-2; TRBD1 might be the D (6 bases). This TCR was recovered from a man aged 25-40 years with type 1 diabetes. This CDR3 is CASSTRDKYYGYTF. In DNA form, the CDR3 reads TGTGCCAGCAGCACCCGGGACAAATACTATGGCTACACCTTC.